This is a list of T cell receptor beta chains from one sample in a study of graft-versus-host responses after intestinal transplantation. Data came from immunoSEQ multiplex PCR; TCRdb stores just in-frame clones and leaves some out. The profile shows about 39,000 clones, 90% to 95% of them singletons. Antigen specificity for these receptors is unknown. The sequences come from unstimulated CD8+ T cells sorted from spleen or lymph node cells, collected before transplant. The receptors come from a human donor who was the organ donor for an intestinal transplant. Both conserved end residues are part of each CDR3. Each record gives: J gene, D gene, V gene, clone size, CDR3 protein, CDR3 DNA. The D gene is left open where the match is weak. Expanded clones get a size class; other rows say once, few or many, or leave the size out.

J: TRBJ2-1; D: -; V: TRBV28; size: -; CDR3: CASKLSGRDNGPTPYSSYNEQFF; DNA: TGTGCCAGCAAACTTTCGGGCAGGGATAATGGACCAACACCCTACAGCTCCTACAATGAGCAGTTCTTC
J: TRBJ1-1; D: -; V: TRBV13; size: -; CDR3: CASSSLGTEAFF; DNA: TGTGCCAGCAGTTCACTGGGGACTGAAGCTTTCTTT
J: TRBJ1-5; D: -; V: TRBV6-1; size: -; CDR3: CASSEEIKAIRGYIYNQPQHF; DNA: TGTGCCAGCAGTGAAGAAATCAAAGCCATCCGGGGCTACATATACAATCAGCCCCAGCATTTT
J: TRBJ1-2; D: -; V: TRBV9; size: -; CDR3: CASSVESVNRAGDYGYTF; DNA: TGTGCCAGCAGCGTAGAAAGTGTTAACAGGGCCGGGGACTATGGCTACACCTTC
J: TRBJ1-1; D: -; V: TRBV9; size: -; CDR3: CASSNQGRADTEAFF; DNA: TGTGCCAGCAGCAACCAGGGGAGGGCGGACACTGAAGCTTTCTTT
J: TRBJ2-1; D: TRBD2; V: TRBV30; size: -; CDR3: CAWIPGLAGGNEQFF; DNA: TGTGCCTGGATCCCTGGACTAGCGGGGGGTAATGAGCAGTTCTTC
J: TRBJ2-5; D: TRBD1; V: TRBV7-6; size: -; CDR3: CASSPDRGEETQYF; DNA: TGTGCCAGCAGCCCCGACAGGGGGGAAGAGACCCAGTACTTC
J: TRBJ2-7; D: -; V: TRBV11-3; size: -; CDR3: CASSLGLEQYF; DNA: TGTGCCAGCAGCTTAGGGTTGGAGCAGTACTTC
J: TRBJ2-1; D: TRBD2; V: TRBV12-5; size: -; CDR3: CASGFGTSGVSYNEQFF; DNA: TGTGCTAGTGGTTTTGGGACTAGCGGGGTTTCCTACAATGAGCAGTTCTTC
J: TRBJ2-4; D: -; V: TRBV19; size: -; CDR3: CASSIWNRGNIQYF; DNA: TGTGCCAGTAGTATATGGAACCGGGGTAACATTCAGTACTTC
J: TRBJ2-7; D: -; V: TRBV27; size: -; CDR3: CASSLSGLSSEQYF; DNA: TGTGCCAGCAGTTTATCCGGGCTGAGTAGCGAGCAGTACTTC
J: TRBJ2-3; D: -; V: TRBV7-9; size: -; CDR3: CASKDGSDTDTQYF; DNA: TGTGCCAGCAAAGACGGGTCGGACACAGATACGCAGTATTTT
J: TRBJ2-2; D: -; V: TRBV21-1; size: -; CDR3: CASSEETGAGELFF; DNA: TGTGCCAGCAGCGAGGAGACAGGGGCCGGGGAGCTGTTTTTT
J: TRBJ2-5; D: -; V: TRBV30; size: -; CDR3: CAWNSGEETQYF; DNA: TGTGCCTGGAACTCGGGGGAAGAGACCCAGTACTTC
J: TRBJ2-7; D: -; V: TRBV4-1; size: -; CDR3: CASSQVFEGDEQYF; DNA: TGCGCCAGCAGCCAAGTGTTTGAAGGGGACGAGCAGTACTTC
J: TRBJ1-4; D: -; V: TRBV5-8; size: -; CDR3: CASSLGWTNEKLFF; DNA: TGTGCCAGCAGCTTGGGGTGGACTAATGAAAAACTGTTTTTT
J: TRBJ2-7; D: -; V: TRBV7-9; size: few; CDR3: CASSSRYSSYEQYF; DNA: TGTGCCAGCAGCTCCAGGTACAGCTCCTACGAGCAGTACTTC
J: TRBJ1-2; D: TRBD1; V: TRBV5-6; size: -; CDR3: CASSWGTDYGYTF; DNA: TGTGCCAGCAGCTGGGGGACAGACTATGGCTACACCTTC
J: TRBJ2-7; D: TRBD2; V: TRBV4-1; size: -; CDR3: CASSQTSGGDSYEQYF; DNA: TGCGCCAGCAGCCAAACTAGCGGGGGAGACTCCTACGAGCAGTACTTC
J: TRBJ1-1; D: -; V: TRBV7-9; size: -; CDR3: CASSGGGTEAFF; DNA: TGTGCCAGCAGCGGCGGGGGTACTGAAGCTTTCTTT
J: TRBJ1-1; D: -; V: TRBV5-6; size: -; CDR3: CASSFVNTEAFF; DNA: TGTGCCAGCAGCTTTGTGAACACTGAAGCTTTCTTT
J: TRBJ1-1; D: -; V: TRBV27; size: -; CDR3: CASSFGGPNTEAFF; DNA: TGTGCCAGCAGTTTTGGGGGGCCGAACACTGAAGCTTTCTTT
J: TRBJ1-1; D: -; V: TRBV30; size: -; CDR3: CAWSWGSEAFF; DNA: TGTGCCTGGAGTTGGGGGTCCGAAGCTTTCTTT
J: TRBJ2-1; D: -; V: TRBV19; size: -; CDR3: CASSIDPGTYNEQFF; DNA: TGTGCCAGTAGTATAGATCCAGGTACCTACAATGAGCAGTTCTTC
J: TRBJ2-5; D: -; V: TRBV30; size: -; CDR3: CACAVPGPETQYF; DNA: TGTGCCTGCGCGGTGCCAGGGCCAGAGACCCAGTACTTC
J: TRBJ2-5; D: -; V: TRBV10-3; size: once; CDR3: CAISDGGDTIWGETQYF; DNA: TGTGCCATCAGTGATGGGGGGGACACCATTTGGGGGGAGACCCAGTACTTC
J: TRBJ1-1; D: -; V: TRBV7-8; size: once; CDR3: CASSSSPGAEAFF; DNA: TGTGCCAGCAGCTCTTCCCCAGGGGCTGAAGCTTTCTTT
J: TRBJ2-7; D: -; V: TRBV4-1; size: -; CDR3: CASSQGIGQGGSYEQYF; DNA: TGCGCCAGCAGCCAAGGAATCGGACAGGGAGGGTCCTACGAGCAGTACTTC
J: TRBJ1-1; D: TRBD1; V: TRBV7-3; size: -; CDR3: CASSSTGGNTEAFF; DNA: TGTGCCAGCAGCTCGACAGGGGGGAACACTGAAGCTTTCTTT
J: TRBJ2-7; D: -; V: TRBV6-5; size: few; CDR3: CASSSLGGYEQYF; DNA: TGTGCCAGCAGTTCATTAGGGGGCTACGAGCAGTACTTC
J: TRBJ2-3; D: TRBD2; V: TRBV11-2; size: -; CDR3: CASSLERGARDTQYF; DNA: TGTGCCAGCAGCTTAGAGCGGGGGGCGCGAGATACGCAGTATTTT
J: TRBJ1-2; D: -; V: TRBV7-9; size: -; CDR3: CASSFGTPLNYGYTF; DNA: TGTGCCAGCAGCTTTGGGACACCCCTTAACTATGGCTACACCTTC
J: TRBJ1-5; D: -; V: TRBV15; size: -; CDR3: CATSRDLGGGQPQHF; DNA: TGTGCCACCAGCAGAGATCTTGGGGGCGGGCAGCCCCAGCATTTT
J: TRBJ1-2; D: -; V: TRBV27; size: -; CDR3: CASSLLGVGRDDGYTF; DNA: TGTGCCAGCAGTTTATTGGGTGTGGGCAGGGATGATGGCTACACCTTC
J: TRBJ2-3; D: -; V: TRBV9; size: -; CDR3: CASSPRTSTDTQYF; DNA: TGTGCCAGCAGCCCGAGGACTAGCACAGATACGCAGTATTTT
J: TRBJ2-2; D: TRBD1; V: TRBV11-2; size: -; CDR3: CASSPTGTGSLTGELFF; DNA: TGTGCCAGCAGCCCCACCGGGACAGGGAGTTTGACCGGGGAGCTGTTTTTT
J: TRBJ1-2; D: TRBD1; V: TRBV6-5; size: -; CDR3: CASSHVQGAVGGYTF; DNA: TGTGCCAGCAGTCATGTACAGGGGGCGGTGGGCGGCTACACCTTC
J: TRBJ2-2; D: TRBD2; V: TRBV5-1; size: -; CDR3: CASSLAVTSVATGELFF; DNA: TGCGCCAGCAGCTTGGCCGTGACTAGCGTCGCCACCGGGGAGCTGTTTTTT
J: TRBJ1-5; D: -; V: TRBV6-6; size: -; CDR3: CASSSLVALTYGRHF; DNA: TGTGCCAGCAGTTCTTTGGTGGCACTCACTTACGGGCGGCATTTT
J: TRBJ1-5; D: TRBD1; V: TRBV28; size: -; CDR3: CASSLWGTGSGQPQHF; DNA: TGTGCCAGCAGTTTATGGGGGACAGGAAGTGGTCAGCCCCAGCATTTT